This TCR beta chain originates from a study of blood T cell repertoires in COVID-19. On the study more broadly: Specimens from acute and convalescent COVID-19 originated in the United States, Italy and Spain.

TCRdb keeps only in-frame clones here, not all; method: immunoSEQ multiplex PCR. This table holds about 190,000 clones, about 85% found once. J was trimmed by 0 bases and V by 2 bases; bases with no gene match: 6. This CDR3 contains 16 residues. CDR1 is SGHAT, CDR2 FQNNGV, per germline. The rearrangement links TRBV11-2 to TRBJ2-7; the match to TRBD1 covers 8 bases. The sequencing sample was made of peripheral blood. This receptor was obtained from an older man with COVID-19, enrolled during active disease. This CDR3 reads CASSLTGGTASYEQYF. The CDR3 DNA reads TGTGCCAGCAGCTTAACAGGGGGGACTGCCTCCTACGAGCAGTACTTC.